This TCR beta chain was captured in a study of somatic mutations in cytotoxic T cells in rheumatoid arthritis. Germline CDR1 SEHNR, CDR2 FQNEAQ (reference sequence). This CDR3 contains 15 residues. Trimming stripped 5 bases from V and 7 bases from J, with 18 bases between. This clone was observed a single time. Profiled with immunoSEQ multiplex PCR; TCRdb holds only in-frame clones, not every one. The sample lists around 20,000 clones, over 75% seen once, with 11% in the top ten. The receptor was isolated from a man younger than 35 with rheumatoid arthritis. Sample: CD8+ T cells sorted from blood. V is TRBV7-9 and J is TRBJ2-1; D unresolved. CDR3 residues: CASSPAELGQNEQFF. The CDR3 DNA reads TGTGCCAGCAGCCCGGCCGAACTTGGCCAGAATGAGCAGTTCTTC.